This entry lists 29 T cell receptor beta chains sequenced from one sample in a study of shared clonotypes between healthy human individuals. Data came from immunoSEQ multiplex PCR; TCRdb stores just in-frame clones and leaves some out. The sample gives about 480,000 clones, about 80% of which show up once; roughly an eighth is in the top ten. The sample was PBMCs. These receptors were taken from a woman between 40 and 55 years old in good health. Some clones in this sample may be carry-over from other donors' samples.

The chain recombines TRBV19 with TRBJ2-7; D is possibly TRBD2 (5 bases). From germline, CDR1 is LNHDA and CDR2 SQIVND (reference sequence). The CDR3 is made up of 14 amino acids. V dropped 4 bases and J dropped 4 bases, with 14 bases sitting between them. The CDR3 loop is CASSSAGDFYEQYF. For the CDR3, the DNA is TGTGCCAGTAGTAGCGCGGGTGATTTTTACGAGCAGTACTTC.

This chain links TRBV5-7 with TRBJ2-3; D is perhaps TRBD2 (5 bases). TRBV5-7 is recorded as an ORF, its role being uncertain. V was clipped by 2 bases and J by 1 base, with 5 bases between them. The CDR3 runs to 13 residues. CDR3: CASSFGGTDTQYF. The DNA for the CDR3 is TGTGCCAGCAGCTTCGGGGGCACAGATACGCAGTATTTT.

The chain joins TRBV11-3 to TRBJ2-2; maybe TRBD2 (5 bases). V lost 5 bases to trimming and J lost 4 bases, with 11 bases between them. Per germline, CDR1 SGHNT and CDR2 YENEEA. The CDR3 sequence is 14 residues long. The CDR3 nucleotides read TGTGCCAGCAGCCGCTCACGGGGCACCGGGGAGCTGTTTTTT. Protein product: CASSRSRGTGELFF.

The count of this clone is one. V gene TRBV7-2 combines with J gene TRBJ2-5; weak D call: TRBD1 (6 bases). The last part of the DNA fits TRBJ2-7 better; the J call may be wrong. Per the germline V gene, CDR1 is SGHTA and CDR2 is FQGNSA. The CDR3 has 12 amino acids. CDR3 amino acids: CASSAQGYEQYF. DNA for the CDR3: TGTGCCAGCAGCGCACAGGGTTACGAGCAGTACTTC.

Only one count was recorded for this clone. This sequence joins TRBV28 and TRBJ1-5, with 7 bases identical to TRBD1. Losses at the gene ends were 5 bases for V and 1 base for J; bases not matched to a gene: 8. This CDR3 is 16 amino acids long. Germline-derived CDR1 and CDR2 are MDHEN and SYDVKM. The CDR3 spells CASSTTGFGSNQPQHF. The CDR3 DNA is TGTGCCAGCAGTACGACAGGGTTTGGAAGCAATCAGCCCCAGCATTTT.

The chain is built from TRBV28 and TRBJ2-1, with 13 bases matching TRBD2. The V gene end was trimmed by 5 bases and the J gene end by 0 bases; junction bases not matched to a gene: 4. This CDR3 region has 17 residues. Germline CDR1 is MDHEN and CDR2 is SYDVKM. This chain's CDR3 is CASSGTSGKRSYNEQFF. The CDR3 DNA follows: TGTGCCAGCAGTGGGACTAGCGGGAAGCGCTCCTACAATGAGCAGTTCTTC.

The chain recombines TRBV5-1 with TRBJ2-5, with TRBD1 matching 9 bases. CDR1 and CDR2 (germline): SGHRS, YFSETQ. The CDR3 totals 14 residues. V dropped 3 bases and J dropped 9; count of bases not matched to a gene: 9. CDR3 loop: CASSWGDRAWAQYF. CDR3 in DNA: TGCGCCAGCAGCTGGGGGGACAGGGCGTGGGCCCAGTACTTC.

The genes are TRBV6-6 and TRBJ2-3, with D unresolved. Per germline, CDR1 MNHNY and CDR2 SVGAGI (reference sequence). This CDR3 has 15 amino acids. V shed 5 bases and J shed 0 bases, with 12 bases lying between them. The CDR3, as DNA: TGTGCCAGCAGTAAACCGGAACCAAGCACAGATACGCAGTATTTT. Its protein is CASSKPEPSTDTQYF.

The CDR3 bases are TGTGCCAGCAGTTTATCCCTGACAGCTTCCTACGAGCAGTACTTC. It yields the protein CASSLSLTASYEQYF. V and J are TRBV28 and TRBJ2-7; a weak D match, TRBD1 (5 bases). Between the trimmed V and J ends, which lost 1 base and 1 base, there was a span of 11 bases. CDR1 is MDHEN, CDR2 SYDVKM, per germline. CDR3 size: 15 residues.

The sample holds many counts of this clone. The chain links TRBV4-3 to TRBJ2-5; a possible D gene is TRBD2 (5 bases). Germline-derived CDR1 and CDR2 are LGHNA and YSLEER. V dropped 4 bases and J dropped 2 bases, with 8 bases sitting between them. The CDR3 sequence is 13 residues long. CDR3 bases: TGCGCCAGCAGCCTTCGGGAACAAGAGACCCAGTACTTC. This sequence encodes CASSLREQETQYF.

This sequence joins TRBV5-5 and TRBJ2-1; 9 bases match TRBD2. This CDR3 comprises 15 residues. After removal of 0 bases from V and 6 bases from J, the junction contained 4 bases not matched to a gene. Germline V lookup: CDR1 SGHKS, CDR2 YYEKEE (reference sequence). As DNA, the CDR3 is TGTGCCAGCAGCTTGGTAGCGGGAGTCCGCAATGAGCAGTTCTTC. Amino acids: CASSLVAGVRNEQFF.

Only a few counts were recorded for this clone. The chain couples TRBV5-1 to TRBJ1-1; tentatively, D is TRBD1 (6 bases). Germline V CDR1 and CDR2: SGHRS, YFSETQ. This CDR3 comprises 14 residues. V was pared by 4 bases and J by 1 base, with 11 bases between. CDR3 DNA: TGCGCCAGCAGCCAATGGACAGCGAACACTGAAGCTTTCTTT. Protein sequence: CASSQWTANTEAFF.

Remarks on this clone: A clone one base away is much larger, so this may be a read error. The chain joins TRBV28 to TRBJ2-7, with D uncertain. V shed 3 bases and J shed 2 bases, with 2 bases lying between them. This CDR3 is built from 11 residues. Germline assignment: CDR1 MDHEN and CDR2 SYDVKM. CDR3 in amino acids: CASSFPYEQYF. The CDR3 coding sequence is TGTGCCAGCAGTTTCCCCTACGAGCAGTACTTC.

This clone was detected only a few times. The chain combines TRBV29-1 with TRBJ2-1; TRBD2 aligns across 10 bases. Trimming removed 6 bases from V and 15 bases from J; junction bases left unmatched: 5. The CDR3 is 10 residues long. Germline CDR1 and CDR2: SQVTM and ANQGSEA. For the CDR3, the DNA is TGCAGCGTGAAGCGGGAGGGCCTGTTCTTC. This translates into CSVKREGLFF.

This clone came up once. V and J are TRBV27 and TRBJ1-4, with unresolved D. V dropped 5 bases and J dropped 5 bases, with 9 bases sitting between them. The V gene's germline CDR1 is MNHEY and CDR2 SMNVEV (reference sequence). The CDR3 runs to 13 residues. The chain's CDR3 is CASSPISNEKLFF. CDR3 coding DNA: TGTGCCAGCAGTCCCATTTCGAATGAAAAACTGTTTTTT.

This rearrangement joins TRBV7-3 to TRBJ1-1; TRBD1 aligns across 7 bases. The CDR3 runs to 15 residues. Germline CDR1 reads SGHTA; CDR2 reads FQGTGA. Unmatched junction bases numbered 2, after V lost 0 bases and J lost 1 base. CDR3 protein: CASSLTRTGNTEAFF. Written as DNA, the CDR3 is TGTGCCAGCAGCTTAACGAGGACAGGGAACACTGAAGCTTTCTTT.

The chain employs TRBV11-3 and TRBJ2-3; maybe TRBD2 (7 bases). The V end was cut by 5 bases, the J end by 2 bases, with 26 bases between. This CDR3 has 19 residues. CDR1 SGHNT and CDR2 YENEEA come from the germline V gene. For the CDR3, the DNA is TGTGCCAGCAGCCATTATAGGGGGAGGGGGAAATTGCCCACAGATACGCAGTATTTT. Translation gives CASSHYRGRGKLPTDTQYF.

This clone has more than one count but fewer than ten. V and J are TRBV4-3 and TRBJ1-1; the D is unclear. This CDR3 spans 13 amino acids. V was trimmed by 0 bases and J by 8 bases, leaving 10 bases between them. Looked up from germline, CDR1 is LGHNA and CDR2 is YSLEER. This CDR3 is CASSQDGGREAFF. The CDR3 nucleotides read TGCGCCAGCAGCCAAGATGGCGGAAGAGAAGCTTTCTTT.

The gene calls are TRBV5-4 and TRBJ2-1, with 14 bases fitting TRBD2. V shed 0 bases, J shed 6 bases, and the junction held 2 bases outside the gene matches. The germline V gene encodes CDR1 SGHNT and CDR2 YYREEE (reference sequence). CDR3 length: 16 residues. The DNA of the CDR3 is TGTGCCAGCAGCTTGGAGGGACTAGCGGGAGTCAATGAGCAGTTCTTC. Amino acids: CASSLEGLAGVNEQFF.

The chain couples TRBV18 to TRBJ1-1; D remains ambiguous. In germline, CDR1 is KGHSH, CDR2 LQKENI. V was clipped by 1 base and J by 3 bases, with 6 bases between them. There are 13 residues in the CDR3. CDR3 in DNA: TGTGCCAGCTCACCACTTCAGTACACTGAAGCTTTCTTT. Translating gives CASSPLQYTEAFF.

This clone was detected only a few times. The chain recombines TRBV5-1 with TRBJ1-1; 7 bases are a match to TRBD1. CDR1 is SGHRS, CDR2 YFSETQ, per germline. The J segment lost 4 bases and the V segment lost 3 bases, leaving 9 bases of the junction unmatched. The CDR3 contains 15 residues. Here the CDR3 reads CASSYSLQGGTEAFF. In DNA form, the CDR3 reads TGCGCCAGCAGCTACTCCTTGCAGGGGGGCACTGAAGCTTTCTTT.

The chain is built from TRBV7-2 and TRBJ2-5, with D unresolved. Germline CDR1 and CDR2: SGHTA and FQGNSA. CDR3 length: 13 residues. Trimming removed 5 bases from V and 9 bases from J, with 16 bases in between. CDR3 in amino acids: CASSPLVSGPQYF. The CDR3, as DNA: TGTGCCAGCAGCCCCCTTGTAAGTGGACCCCAGTACTTC.

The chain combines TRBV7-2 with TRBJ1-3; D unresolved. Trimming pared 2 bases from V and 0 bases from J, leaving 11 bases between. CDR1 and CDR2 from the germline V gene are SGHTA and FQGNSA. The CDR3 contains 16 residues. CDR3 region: CASSLKWPRSGNTIYF. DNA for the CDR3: TGTGCCAGCAGCTTAAAGTGGCCACGCTCTGGAAACACCATATATTTT. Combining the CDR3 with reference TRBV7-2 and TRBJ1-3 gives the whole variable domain GAGVSQSPSNKVTEKGKDVELRCDPISGHTALYWYRQSLGQGLEFLIYFQGNSAPDKSGLPSDRFSAERTGGSVSTLTIQRTQQEDSAVYLCASSLKWPRSGNTIYFGEGSWLTVV.

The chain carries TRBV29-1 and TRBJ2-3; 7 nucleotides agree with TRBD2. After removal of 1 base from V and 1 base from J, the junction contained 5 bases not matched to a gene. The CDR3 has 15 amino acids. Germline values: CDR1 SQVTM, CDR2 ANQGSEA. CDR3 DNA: TGCAGCGTTGAAGGTGGGGGGAGGGGCACAGATACGCAGTATTTT. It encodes CSVEGGGRGTDTQYF.

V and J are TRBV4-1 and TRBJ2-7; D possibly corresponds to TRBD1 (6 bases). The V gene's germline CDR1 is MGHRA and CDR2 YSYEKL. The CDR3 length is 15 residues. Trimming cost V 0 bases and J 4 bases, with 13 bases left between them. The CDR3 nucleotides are TGCGCCAGCAGCCAAGATCCACAGGGAAATTACGAGCAGTACTTC. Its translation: CASSQDPQGNYEQYF.

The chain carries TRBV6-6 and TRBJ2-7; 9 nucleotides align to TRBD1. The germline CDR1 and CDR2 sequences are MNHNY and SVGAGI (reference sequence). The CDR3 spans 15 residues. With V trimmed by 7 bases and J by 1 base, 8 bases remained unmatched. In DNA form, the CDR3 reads TGTGCCAGCACCCCCTGGGGGACAGGGTCCTACGAGCAGTACTTC. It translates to CASTPWGTGSYEQYF.

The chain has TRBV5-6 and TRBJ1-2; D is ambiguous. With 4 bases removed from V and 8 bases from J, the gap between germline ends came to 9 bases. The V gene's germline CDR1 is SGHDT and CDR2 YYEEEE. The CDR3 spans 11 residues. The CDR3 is CASSQYSGYTF. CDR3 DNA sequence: TGTGCCAGCAGCCAGTATTCGGGCTACACCTTC.

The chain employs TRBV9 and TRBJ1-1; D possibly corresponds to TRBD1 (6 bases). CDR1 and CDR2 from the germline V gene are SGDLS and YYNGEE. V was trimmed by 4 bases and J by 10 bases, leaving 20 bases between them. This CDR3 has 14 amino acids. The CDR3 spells CASSPRDIPTAAFF. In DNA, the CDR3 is TGTGCCAGCAGCCCTCGGGACATTCCGACGGCAGCTTTCTTT.

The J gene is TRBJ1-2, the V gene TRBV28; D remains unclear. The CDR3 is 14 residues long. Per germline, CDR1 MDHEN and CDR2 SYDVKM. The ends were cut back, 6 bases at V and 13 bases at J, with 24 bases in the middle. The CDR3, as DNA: TGTGCCAGCAGCGCGACTCCACTTACGACACTTCCCACCTTC. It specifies CASSATPLTTLPTF.